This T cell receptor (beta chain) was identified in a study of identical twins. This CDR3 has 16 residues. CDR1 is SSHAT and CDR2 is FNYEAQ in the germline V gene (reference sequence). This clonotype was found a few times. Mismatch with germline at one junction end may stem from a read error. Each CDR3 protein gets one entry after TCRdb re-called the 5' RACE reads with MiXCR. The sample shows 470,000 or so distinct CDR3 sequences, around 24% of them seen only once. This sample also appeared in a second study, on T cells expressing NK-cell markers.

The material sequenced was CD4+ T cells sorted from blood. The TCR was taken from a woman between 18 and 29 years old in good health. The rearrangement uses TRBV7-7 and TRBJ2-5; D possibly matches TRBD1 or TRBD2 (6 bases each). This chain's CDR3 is CASSLNWAGGEETQYF. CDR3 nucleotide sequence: TGTGCTAGCAGCTTAAATTGGGCCGGGGGCGAAGAGACCCAGTACTTC.